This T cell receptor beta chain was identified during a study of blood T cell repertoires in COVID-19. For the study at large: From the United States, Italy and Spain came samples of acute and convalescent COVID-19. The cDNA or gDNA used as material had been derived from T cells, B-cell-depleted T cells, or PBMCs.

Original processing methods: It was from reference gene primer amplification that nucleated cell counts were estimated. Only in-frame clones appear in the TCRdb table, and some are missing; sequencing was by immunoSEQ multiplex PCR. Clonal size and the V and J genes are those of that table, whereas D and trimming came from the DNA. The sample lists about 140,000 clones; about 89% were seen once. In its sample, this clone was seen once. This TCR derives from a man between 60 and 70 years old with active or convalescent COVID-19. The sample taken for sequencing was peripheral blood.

Written as DNA, the CDR3 is TGTGCCATCAGAGATGAAGCGGGGGGGAATGAGCAGTTCTTC. This sequence encodes CAIRDEAGGNEQFF. The J gene is TRBJ2-1, the V gene TRBV10-3; 10 bases map to TRBD2. The length of the CDR3 is 14 residues. Per the germline V gene, CDR1 is ENHRY and CDR2 is SYGVKD. The V gene end was trimmed by 6 bases and the J gene end by 7 bases; junction bases not matched to a gene: 6.